This T cell receptor beta chain was sequenced in a study of T-cell memory formation after mild COVID-19. Germline CDR1 and CDR2: LGHNA and YSLEER. The CDR3 is 14 amino acids. The germline V and J ends were trimmed by 3 bases and 5 bases, with 11 bases remaining between them. This clonotype was counted between two and nine times. TCRdb reprocessed the 5' RACE reads with MiXCR, giving one entry per CDR3 protein. The repertoire includes hundreds of thousands of distinct CDR3 sequences, 8% to 9% of them detected once, and roughly 22% sits in the top ten. Source material: PBMCs or a T cell subset sorted from them (not recorded which). The receptor's source is a man younger than 35 who had mild COVID-19 (a few samples of this study predate the infection). Cell type and time point are not known. This chain links TRBV4-3 with TRBJ2-1; D gene ambiguous. For the CDR3, the DNA is TGCGCCAGCAGCCACGGACGGCATGACAATGAGCAGTTCTTC. Its translation: CASSHGRHDNEQFF.